The 3 T cell receptor beta chains reported below all come from one sample, sequenced in a study of monozygotic twins with inflammatory bowel disease. Each CDR3 protein gets one entry in TCRdb, which reprocessed the 5' RACE reads and gives no DNA. The sample data list 160,000 or so distinct CDR3 sequences. The sample was blood. The receptors were gathered from a human donor with ulcerative colitis or Crohn's disease, or a healthy co-twin of an affected twin (not recorded which).

The chain couples TRBV9 to TRBJ2-3. The CDR3 spans 14 residues. The germline V gene encodes CDR1 SGDLS and CDR2 YYNGEE. The CDR3 reads CASSLESSTDTQYF.

J is TRBJ2-1 and V is TRBV20-1; TCRdb picks TRBD2, but there is no DNA to check that call. CDR3 length: 13 amino acids. Germline V lookup: CDR1 DFQATT, CDR2 SNEGSKA (reference sequence). CDR3 residues: CSAGYSGGDEQFF.

The genes are TRBV10-3 and TRBJ2-1; TCRdb lists TRBD1, though no DNA is available to test this call. Germline assignment: CDR1 ENHRY and CDR2 SYGVKD. This CDR3 has 15 amino acids. The CDR3 here is CAISESGGEYNEQFF.